This entry lists 32 T cell receptor beta chains sequenced from one sample in a study of OX40 agonist ivuxolimab in advanced cancers. TCRdb keeps only in-frame clones here, not all; method: immunoSEQ multiplex PCR. Among tens of thousands of clones listed, 85% were seen once. The input for sequencing was CD4+ or CD8+ T cells sorted from blood, taken in a trial of the OX40 agonist ivuxolimab. The receptor source for this set is an adult with an advanced solid tumor such as melanoma, head and neck, liver or kidney cancer.

This clone was recorded a few times. The chain is built from TRBV2 and TRBJ2-2; 11 bases map to TRBD1. V was clipped by 5 bases and J by 3 bases; unmatched bases: 5. Germline V gene lookup returns CDR1 SNHLY and CDR2 FYNNEI. This CDR3 region has 16 residues. The chain's CDR3 is CASSTDRGRDTGELFF. Here the CDR3 DNA reads TGTGCCAGCAGTACGGACAGGGGGCGCGACACCGGGGAGCTGTTTTTT. Complete variable domain (other parts from reference TRBV2 and TRBJ2-2): EPEVTQTPSHQVTQMGQEVILRCVPISNHLYFYWYRQILGQKVEFLVSFYNNEISEKSEIFDDQFSVERPDGSNFTLKIRSTKLEDSAMYFCASSTDRGRDTGELFFGEGSRLTVL.

J is TRBJ2-3 and V is TRBV6-5, with D tentatively TRBD2 (6 bases). Trimming pared 2 bases from V and 2 bases from J, leaving 11 bases between. The germline V gene has CDR1 MNHEY and CDR2 SVGAGI. The CDR3 is 15 amino acids. The CDR3 nucleotides read TGTGCCAGCAGTTACCGGAGGGTAGACACAGATACGCAGTATTTT. Its protein is CASSYRRVDTDTQYF.

V usage is TRBV6-1 and J usage is TRBJ2-1; perhaps TRBD2 as D (5 bases). Germline V gene sequence: CDR1 MNHNS, CDR2 SASEGT. V dropped 3 bases and J dropped 9 bases, with 27 bases sitting between them. CDR3 length equals 18 residues. CDR3 DNA sequence: TGTGCCAGCAGTGATTTGTCGGGTGGGCGCAGAGTTGCGGGTGAGCAGTTCTTC. It specifies CASSDLSGGRRVAGEQFF.

The chain has TRBV28 and TRBJ2-7; no firm D call. The germline V and J ends were trimmed by 3 bases and 1 base, with 7 bases remaining between them. This CDR3 is built from 13 residues. CDR1 and CDR2 (germline): MDHEN, SYDVKM. The CDR3 protein is CASSLGQSYEQYF. The CDR3 DNA follows: TGTGCCAGCAGTTTGGGTCAATCCTACGAGCAGTACTTC.

This clone has just a few counts. This chain links TRBV28 with TRBJ1-6; D is perhaps TRBD1 (5 bases). CDR1 is MDHEN, CDR2 SYDVKM, per germline. The CDR3 contains 16 residues. V was trimmed by 4 bases and J by 2 bases, leaving 12 bases between them. CDR3 sequence: CASSYRQLAYNSPLHF. DNA of the CDR3: TGTGCCAGCAGTTACCGACAGTTAGCCTATAATTCACCCCTCCACTTT.

The count of this clone is one. The V gene is TRBV19, the J gene TRBJ2-6; no definite D call. Germline V gene sequence: CDR1 LNHDA, CDR2 SQIVND (reference sequence). V lost 7 bases to trimming and J lost 0 bases, with 13 bases between them. This CDR3 is built from 16 residues. CDR3 sequence: CASKRGDASGANVLTF. CDR3 in DNA: TGTGCCAGTAAACGTGGGGATGCCTCTGGGGCCAACGTCCTGACTTTC.

This rearrangement joins TRBV11-2 to TRBJ2-3; TRBD2 matches 7 bases. V lost 6 bases and J lost 0; bases outside the gene matches: 3. The CDR3 length is 14 residues. From germline, CDR1 is SGHAT and CDR2 FQNNGV. The CDR3 DNA reads TGTGCCAGCAGGACTAGCCCTAGCACAGATACGCAGTATTTT. Its protein is CASRTSPSTDTQYF.

The V gene is TRBV7-8, the J gene TRBJ2-7, with a possible D match to TRBD1 (5 bases). The CDR3 contains 16 residues. Germline lookup yields CDR1 SGHVS and CDR2 FQNEAQ. V dropped 6 bases and J dropped 2 bases, with 20 bases sitting between them. In nucleotides, the CDR3 is TGTGCCAGCAGGAGCTTAACGGGTAGGGGCACCTACGAGCAGTACTTC. Protein sequence: CASRSLTGRGTYEQYF.

This chain uses TRBV6-1 with TRBJ1-5, with D possibly TRBD1 on 6 matching bases. Per the germline V gene, CDR1 is MNHNS and CDR2 is SASEGT. The V and J ends lost 6 bases and 1 base respectively, with 10 bases between them. The CDR3 sequence is 14 residues long. The DNA for the CDR3 is TGTGCCAGCAGAGGGGGACTGAGCAATCAGCCCCAGCATTTT. It encodes CASRGGLSNQPQHF.

V usage is TRBV18 and J usage is TRBJ2-5; D possibly corresponds to TRBD1 (6 bases). Germline-derived CDR1 and CDR2 are KGHSH and LQKENI. V lost 3 bases and J 0 bases, leaving 11 bases between the germline ends. This CDR3 contains 15 residues. The DNA of the CDR3 is TGTGCCAGCTCACCCGCACAGGGCGACCAAGAGACCCAGTACTTC. This codes for CASSPAQGDQETQYF.

This rearrangement joins TRBV19 to TRBJ1-5; TRBD1 matches 10 bases. The CDR3 has 14 residues. The V gene end was trimmed by 5 bases and the J gene end by 7 bases; junction bases not matched to a gene: 5. Germline V gene lookup returns CDR1 LNHDA and CDR2 SQIVND (reference sequence). The CDR3 coding sequence is TGTGCCAGTAGTGACAGGGGGCGCGGGCAGCCCCAGCATTTT. This sequence encodes CASSDRGRGQPQHF. The full variable domain, in which reference TRBV19 and TRBJ1-5 provide the parts outside the CDR3, is DGGITQSPKYLFRKEGQNVTLSCEQNLNHDAMYWYRQDPGQGLRLIYYSQIVNDFQKGDIAEGYSVSREKKESFPLTVTSAQKNPTAFYLCASSDRGRGQPQHFGDGTRLSIL.

V gene TRBV7-3 combines with J gene TRBJ1-2; 7 bases are shared with TRBD1. This CDR3 has 14 amino acids. The germline gives CDR1 SGHTA, CDR2 FQGTGA. The V gene end was trimmed by 2 bases and the J gene end by 2 bases; junction bases not matched to a gene: 2. The CDR3 coding sequence is TGTGCCAGCAGCTTATCAGGGGGAAACTATGGCTACACCTTC. Protein sequence: CASSLSGGNYGYTF.

The chain couples TRBV5-1 to TRBJ2-3; 8 bases are a match to TRBD2. CDR1 SGHRS and CDR2 YFSETQ come from the germline V gene. After removal of 4 bases from V and 2 bases from J, the junction contained 6 bases not matched to a gene. This CDR3 is built from 15 residues. CDR3 region: CASSISGRVTDTQYF. The CDR3 DNA is TGCGCCAGCAGCATAAGCGGGAGAGTCACAGATACGCAGTATTTT.

This sequence joins TRBV28 and TRBJ1-1; no firm D call. This CDR3 comprises 13 residues. Germline values: CDR1 MDHEN, CDR2 SYDVKM. V gave up 5 bases and J gave up 8 bases, with 15 bases separating them. The CDR3 bases are TGTGCCAGCAGTCCCTACAGCGAGGTGGAAGCTTTCTTT. Translated, it gives CASSPYSEVEAFF.

This clone was seen only once. CDR3 nucleotide sequence: TGCGCCAGCAGCCTTAGGACAGGGGGTTTCAATGAGCAGTTCTTC. Protein product: CASSLRTGGFNEQFF. The rearrangement joins TRBV4-1 to TRBJ2-1; 10 bases map to TRBD1. This CDR3 comprises 15 residues. CDR1 and CDR2 (germline): MGHRA, YSYEKL. V was clipped by 4 bases and J by 6 bases; unmatched bases: 6.

This clone has only one observation. The V and J genes are TRBV6-5 and TRBJ1-1; D may be TRBD1 (5 bases). Germline loops: CDR1 MNHEY, CDR2 SVGAGI. CDR3 size: 14 residues. The V gene lost 6 bases and the J gene lost 1 base, with 12 bases spanning the gap. The CDR3 DNA reads as TGTGCCAGCAGAAAAAGGACAACGAACACTGAAGCTTTCTTT. Its protein is CASRKRTTNTEAFF.

The chain has TRBV5-1 and TRBJ2-2, with 8 bases identical to TRBD1. CDR3 length: 15 residues. Germline V lookup: CDR1 SGHRS, CDR2 YFSETQ. V shed 6 bases and J 0 bases; nucleotides not matched to a gene: 4. The CDR3 region has the DNA TGCGCCAGCACCCTGGACAGGGCGAACACCGGGGAGCTGTTTTTT. Translating gives CASTLDRANTGELFF.

The chain employs TRBV6-5 and TRBJ1-3; D is unresolved. From germline, CDR1 is MNHEY and CDR2 SVGAGI. V lost 6 bases and J 0 bases, leaving 9 bases between the germline ends. This CDR3 is built from 14 residues. CDR3 loop: CASRPMNSGNTIYF. The CDR3 bases are TGTGCCAGCAGACCTATGAACTCTGGAAACACCATATATTTT.

The chain links TRBV9 to TRBJ2-3, with D unresolved. CDR3 length equals 13 residues. Germline CDR1 is SGDLS and CDR2 is YYNGEE. Deletions cut 2 bases from V and 6 bases from J, with 10 bases between. Here the CDR3 reads CASSVDVFDTQYF. CDR3 nucleotide sequence: TGTGCCAGCAGCGTCGATGTTTTCGATACGCAGTATTTT.

The V call is TRBV15, the J call TRBJ1-2, with a weak D call TRBD1 (6 bases). The V end lost 2 bases, the J end lost 0 bases, and 13 bases lay between the germline ends. The CDR3 loop spans 16 amino acids. The germline gives CDR1 LNHNV, CDR2 YYDKDF (reference sequence). DNA of the CDR3: TGTGCCACCAGCAGACGGGGGCGGGCAGCTAACTATGGCTACACCTTC. Amino acids: CATSRRGRAANYGYTF.

V is TRBV4-1 and J is TRBJ2-5, with D unresolved. This CDR3 contains 14 residues. The V end lost 1 base, the J end lost 4 bases, and 10 bases lay between the germline ends. Germline V gene lookup returns CDR1 MGHRA and CDR2 YSYEKL. As DNA, the CDR3 is TGCGCCAGCAGCCAAGCCCCCGGAGCAGAGACCCAGTACTTC. Translated: CASSQAPGAETQYF.

The chain recombines TRBV28 with TRBJ2-7; D is perhaps TRBD1 (9 bases). The CDR3 totals 15 residues. With 4 bases removed from V and 2 bases from J, the gap between germline ends came to 15 bases. Germline V gives CDR1 MDHEN, CDR2 SYDVKM. The CDR3 nucleotides are TGTGCCAGCAGTTCGGGGGGGGACAGGGCCTACGAGCAGTACTTC. Translating it yields CASSSGGDRAYEQYF.

This clone was detected only once. The chain recombines TRBV2 with TRBJ2-2; 9 bases align to TRBD1. J gave up 5 bases and V 7 bases, and 8 bases lay outside the gene matches. The CDR3 spans 15 residues. Germline V gene data show CDR1 as SNHLY and CDR2 as FYNNEI. The CDR3 region is CASTPGTGRTGELFF. Written as DNA, the CDR3 is TGTGCCAGCACCCCCGGGACAGGGAGAACCGGGGAGCTGTTTTTT.

This clone is a singleton in its sample. This chain joins TRBV28 and TRBJ1-6; D not certain. V was pared by 5 bases and J by 8 bases, with 13 bases between. This CDR3 is built from 14 residues. Per the germline V gene, CDR1 is MDHEN and CDR2 is SYDVKM. The CDR3 here is CASSIRTVYSPLHF. For the CDR3, the DNA is TGTGCCAGCAGTATTCGGACCGTTTATTCACCCCTCCACTTT.

The chain employs TRBV21-1 and TRBJ2-7; the table's TRBD1 call for D was not verified on the DNA. TRBV21-1 is given as a pseudogene. The CDR3 spans 15 residues. CDR3 sequence (DNA): TGTGCCAGCAGCAAAATCCTACAGGGGGGCTACGAGCAGTACTTC. Its protein is CASSKILQGGYEQYF.

V gene TRBV5-5 combines with J gene TRBJ1-3, with TRBD1 identical over 9 bases. Germline V gene data show CDR1 as SGHKS and CDR2 as YYEKEE (reference sequence). The ends lost 3 bases at V and 5 bases at J; junction bases unmatched: 3. This CDR3 spans 14 amino acids. In nucleotides, the CDR3 is TGTGCCAGCAGCTCTGGACAGGGGAGAAACACCATATATTTT. Translation gives CASSSGQGRNTIYF.

The V gene is TRBV9, the J gene TRBJ2-3; D uncertain. The CDR3 runs to 14 residues. V lost 2 bases to trimming and J lost 4 bases, with 11 bases between them. CDR1 is SGDLS, CDR2 YYNGEE, per germline. CDR3 nucleotide sequence: TGTGCCAGCAGCGTCACGCGCGCTTCAGATACGCAGTATTTT. Encoded protein: CASSVTRASDTQYF.

V is TRBV6-1 and J is TRBJ1-4; D gene uncertain. Trimming took off 2 bases at V and 7 bases at J, with 11 bases between the two ends. The CDR3 covers 14 residues. CDR1 is MNHNS and CDR2 is SASEGT in the germline V gene. The DNA for the CDR3 is TGTGCCAGCAGTGAACCCGGGTTGAGTGAAAAACTGTTTTTT. Translation: CASSEPGLSEKLFF.

This sequence joins TRBV5-6 and TRBJ2-3; D is ambiguous. V lost 4 bases and J lost 1, with 7 bases in between. This CDR3 contains 13 residues. Germline lookup yields CDR1 SGHDT and CDR2 YYEEEE. DNA for the CDR3: TGTGCCAGCAGCGGTATTCGCACAGATACGCAGTATTTT. Residues: CASSGIRTDTQYF.

This chain connects TRBV19 to TRBJ2-5, with D possibly matching TRBD2 (6 bases). Germline CDR1 reads LNHDA; CDR2 reads SQIVND (reference sequence). CDR3 length: 14 residues. Trimming took 6 bases from V and 5 from J, leaving 16 bases between them. The CDR3 loop reads CASSGQLREETQYF. In DNA, the CDR3 is TGTGCCAGTAGCGGCCAGTTACGGGAGGAGACCCAGTACTTC.

The CDR3 protein is CASSPGDRANKLFF. CDR3 sequence (DNA): TGTGCCAGCAGCCCGGGGGATAGGGCGAACAAACTGTTTTTT. This chain links TRBV27 with TRBJ1-4, with D maybe TRBD1 (5 bases). The CDR3 sequence is 14 residues long. Per germline, CDR1 MNHEY and CDR2 SMNVEV (reference sequence). The V end was cut by 6 bases, the J end by 11 bases, with 19 bases between.

V usage is TRBV28 and J usage is TRBJ1-2; D gene uncertain. Germline values: CDR1 MDHEN, CDR2 SYDVKM. Trimming cost V 7 bases and J 4 bases, with 13 bases left between them. The CDR3 runs 13 residues. The CDR3 nucleotides are TGTGCCAGCACCAAACAGTTCTCCTATGGCTACACCTTC. Translating gives CASTKQFSYGYTF.